In this sample, the clone carrying this TCR beta chain turned up many times. MiXCR reprocessed the PCR reads for TCRdb. The table records approximately 37,000 clones, about a fifth of them present only once. Germline-derived CDR1 and CDR2 are SGHRS and YFSETQ. V was trimmed by 1 base and J by 0 bases, leaving 7 bases between them. The CDR3 has 14 amino acids. All patients reached thyroid surgery having received no treatment beforehand. The record originates from a study of metastatic and nonmetastatic thyroid tumors. The gene calls are TRBV5-1 and TRBJ1-1, with D unclear. Sequencing was done on a sample of tumor tissue. The source is a male donor with papillary thyroid cancer or a benign thyroid nodule (not recorded which). Some clones in this sample may be carry-over from other donors' samples. The CDR3 protein is CASSLNVVNTEAFF. As DNA, the CDR3 is TGCGCCAGCAGCTTGAATGTTGTGAACACTGAAGCTTTCTTT.